The rows below give T cell receptor beta chains drawn from one sample of a study of blood T cell repertoires in COVID-19. Method: immunoSEQ multiplex PCR; TCRdb's copy keeps in-frame clones and lacks some. The sample has hundreds of thousands of clones; around 90% are singletons. The source material was peripheral blood. The receptors here all came from a man aged 55-75 years who had recovered from COVID-19. Both conserved end residues are trimmed from each CDR3.

J gene	V gene	CDR3 protein
TRBJ2-7	TRBV20-1	SARGTYEQY
TRBJ1-1	TRBV6-5	ASTGTGFAEAF
TRBJ2-2	TRBV30	AWSVGLAGAGELF
TRBJ2-1	TRBV7-9	ASSLTGVSNEQF
TRBJ2-7	TRBV18	ASSRAPDSSYEQY
TRBJ2-3	TRBV5-4	ARSTLPSSGRADTQY
TRBJ1-1	TRBV14	ASSQDGDRESRAF
TRBJ1-6	TRBV28	AIQRPGGSPLH
TRBJ2-7	TRBV3-1/TRBV3-2	ASSHDRKSLSYEQY
TRBJ2-4	TRBV28	ASSLWEVAGAKNIQY
TRBJ2-1	TRBV11-3	ASSYTPVQGASEQF
TRBJ2-2	TRBV14	ASSMTGTGELF
TRBJ1-5	TRBV5-5	ASSLGDRVSNQPQH
TRBJ2-1	TRBV4-3	ASSQGDSYNEQF
TRBJ2-5	TRBV18	ASSPRSGRGGQETQY
TRBJ2-1	TRBV24-1	APLLREYYNEQF